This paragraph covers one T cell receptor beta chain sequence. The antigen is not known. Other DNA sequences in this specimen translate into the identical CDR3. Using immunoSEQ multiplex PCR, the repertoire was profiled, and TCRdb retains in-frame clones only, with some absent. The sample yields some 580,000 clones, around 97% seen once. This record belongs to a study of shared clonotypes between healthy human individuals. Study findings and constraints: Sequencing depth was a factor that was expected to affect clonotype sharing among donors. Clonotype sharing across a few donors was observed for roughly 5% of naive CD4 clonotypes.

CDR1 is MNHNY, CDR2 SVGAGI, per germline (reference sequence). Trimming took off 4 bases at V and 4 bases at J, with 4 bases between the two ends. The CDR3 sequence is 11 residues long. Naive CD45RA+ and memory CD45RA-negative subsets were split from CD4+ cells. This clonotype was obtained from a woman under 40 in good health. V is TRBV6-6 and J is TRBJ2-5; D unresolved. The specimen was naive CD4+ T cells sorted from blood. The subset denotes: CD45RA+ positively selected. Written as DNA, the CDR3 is TGTGCCAGCAGTTCGGTAGAGACCCAGTACTTC. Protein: CASSSVETQYF.